These T cell receptor beta chains were read from a single sample in a study of T-cell memory formation after mild COVID-19. From the 5' RACE reads, TCRdb called clonotypes with MiXCR, one entry per CDR3 protein. Of 350,000 or so distinct CDR3 sequences in the sample, 13% were seen once. The source material was PBMCs or a T cell subset sorted from them (not recorded which). These TCRs come from a man younger than 35 who had mild COVID-19 (a few samples of this study predate the infection). Cell type and time point are not known. CDR3s include the opening cysteine and the closing phenylalanine or tryptophan. Each record gives: D gene, clone size, V gene, J gene, CDR3 protein, CDR3 DNA. D genes are given only for firm matches. The size of a clone is reported for some rows only, either as once, few or many, or as a class for expanded clones.

D: TRBD2; size: few; V: TRBV5-4; J: TRBJ2-3; CDR3: CASSSSGGPRGQYF; DNA: TGTGCCAGCAGCTCTAGCGGGGGGCCCAGGGGGCAGTATTTT
D: TRBD1; size: -; V: TRBV10-3; J: TRBJ2-3; CDR3: CAISRSRLRDRVEDTQYF; DNA: TGTGCCATCAGCCGTAGTCGCTTACGGGACAGGGTGGAAGATACGCAGTATTTT
D: -; size: few; V: TRBV20-1; J: TRBJ1-5; CDR3: CSAGIGPQHF; DNA: TGCAGTGCTGGGATCGGGCCCCAGCATTTT
D: -; size: few; V: TRBV3-1; J: TRBJ1-2; CDR3: CASSQDTGHYGYTF; DNA: TGTGCCAGCAGCCAAGACACAGGGCACTATGGCTACACCTTC
D: -; size: few; V: TRBV5-1; J: TRBJ2-5; CDR3: CASSSQGEPPPETQYF; DNA: TGCGCCAGCAGCTCACAGGGAGAACCCCCCCCGGAGACCCAGTACTTC
D: -; size: few; V: TRBV7-2; J: TRBJ1-2; CDR3: CASSPELYGYTF; DNA: TGTGCCAGCAGCCCAGAACTGTATGGCTACACCTTC
D: -; size: -; V: TRBV4-1; J: TRBJ1-1; CDR3: CASSPPQQGRTEAFF; DNA: TGCGCCAGCAGCCCACCTCAGCAGGGGCGCACTGAAGCTTTCTTT
D: -; size: few; V: TRBV5-1; J: TRBJ2-7; CDR3: CASRYGVIQGTYEQYF; DNA: TGCGCCAGCAGATACGGTGTCATTCAGGGAACCTACGAGCAGTACTTC
D: TRBD1; size: many; V: TRBV11-2; J: TRBJ2-2; CDR3: CASSLGPGQGGTGELFF; DNA: TGTGCCAGCAGCTTAGGACCGGGACAGGGAGGGACCGGGGAGCTGTTTTTT
D: -; size: -; V: TRBV4-1; J: TRBJ1-2; CDR3: CASSQEGRREGGYTF; DNA: TGCGCCAGCAGCCAAGAGGGACGGCGGGAGGGTGGCTACACCTTC
D: -; size: few; V: TRBV5-1; J: TRBJ2-5; CDR3: CASSWTSYQETQYF; DNA: TGCGCCAGCAGCTGGACGTCGTACCAAGAGACCCAGTACTTC